A single sample is the source of the 14 T cell receptor beta chains below, sequenced in a study of shared clonotypes between healthy human individuals. Profiled with immunoSEQ multiplex PCR; TCRdb holds only in-frame clones, not every one. The data show 2 million to 2.5 million clones, roughly 95% seen once. The sample was naive CD4+ T cells sorted from blood. Indicated subset: CD45RA+ positively selected. The receptors originated from a man aged 18 to 29 in good health.

The J gene is TRBJ2-7, the V gene TRBV5-4; 7 nucleotides agree with TRBD1. V shed 4 bases, J shed 4 bases, and the junction held 8 bases outside the gene matches. The CDR3 consists of 14 residues. The germline V gene has CDR1 SGHNT and CDR2 YYREEE (reference sequence). This CDR3 reads CASSASGTAYEQYF. In DNA, the CDR3 is TGTGCCAGCAGCGCCTCCGGGACAGCATACGAGCAGTACTTC.

This clone came up once. The genes are TRBV6-6 and TRBJ1-5, with D tentatively TRBD1 (5 bases). V shed 4 bases and J shed 0 bases, with 10 bases lying between them. Germline assignment: CDR1 MNHNY and CDR2 SVGAGI (reference sequence). This CDR3 spans 15 amino acids. CDR3 region: CASSSTAISNQPQHF. The CDR3 DNA sequence: TGTGCCAGCAGTTCGACAGCCATTAGCAATCAGCCCCAGCATTTT.

The chain carries TRBV9 and TRBJ1-1; D unresolved. This CDR3 comprises 13 residues. Germline values: CDR1 SGDLS, CDR2 YYNGEE. The V and J ends lost 2 bases and 8 bases respectively, with 13 bases between them. CDR3 residues: CASSVGEKTEAFF. The CDR3 coding sequence is TGTGCCAGCAGCGTTGGCGAGAAAACGGAAGCTTTCTTT.

The gene calls are TRBV28 and TRBJ2-7, with D uncertain. The CDR3 runs 14 residues. Looked up from germline, CDR1 is MDHEN and CDR2 is SYDVKM. Trimming pared 10 bases from V and 9 bases from J, leaving 25 bases between. Here the CDR3 DNA reads TGTGCCACCTCGGCGGTGGCCCCTGCCGCGTGGCAGTACTTC. This codes for CATSAVAPAAWQYF.

Comments on this clone: The same CDR3 can be traced to other DNA sequences in this sample. The J gene is TRBJ1-1, the V gene TRBV10-3; tentatively, D is TRBD1 (5 bases). V was trimmed by 0 bases and J by 0 bases, leaving 8 bases between them. This CDR3 spans 15 amino acids. Germline CDR1 is ENHRY and CDR2 is SYGVKD. Here the CDR3 DNA reads TGTGCCATCAGTGAGTCCCAGGGTTTGAACACTGAAGCTTTCTTT. This codes for CAISESQGLNTEAFF.

The J gene is TRBJ2-3, the V gene TRBV2, with no clear D. The CDR3 consists of 15 residues. From germline, CDR1 is SNHLY and CDR2 FYNNEI. Trimming took 8 bases from V and 0 from J, leaving 15 bases between them. CDR3 in amino acids: CASGAMASSTDTQYF. In DNA form, the CDR3 reads TGTGCCAGCGGAGCCATGGCCTCTAGCACAGATACGCAGTATTTT.

The rearrangement joins TRBV2 to TRBJ1-4; possibly TRBD1 for D (6 bases). Germline-derived CDR1 and CDR2 are SNHLY and FYNNEI. The CDR3 loop spans 14 amino acids. V dropped 5 bases and J dropped 2 bases, with 9 bases sitting between them. CDR3 sequence: CASSYQGTNEKLFF. The CDR3 nucleotides are TGTGCCAGCAGTTACCAGGGGACTAATGAAAAACTGTTTTTT.

V is TRBV7-2 and J is TRBJ1-1; D is undetermined. The V gene lost 3 bases and the J gene lost 8 bases, with 7 bases spanning the gap. The germline V gene encodes CDR1 SGHTA and CDR2 FQGNSA. The length of the CDR3 is 11 residues. CDR3 sequence: CASSFGREAFF. The CDR3 DNA follows: TGTGCCAGCAGCTTTGGGAGGGAAGCTTTCTTT. Supplemented by reference TRBV7-2 and TRBJ1-1, the full variable domain reads GAGVSQSPSNKVTEKGKDVELRCDPISGHTALYWYRQSLGQGLEFLIYFQGNSAPDKSGLPSDRFSAERTGGSVSTLTIQRTQQEDSAVYLCASSFGREAFFGQGTRLTVV.

As regards this clone: Other DNA sequences in this sample translate to the same CDR3. The rearrangement uses TRBV5-1 and TRBJ1-4; a possible D gene is TRBD1 (6 bases). Trimming cost V 2 bases and J 8 bases, with 13 bases left between them. The CDR3 contains 14 residues. CDR1 and CDR2 from the germline V gene are SGHRS and YFSETQ. The CDR3: CASSLEGGVEKLFF. The CDR3 bases are TGCGCCAGCAGCTTAGAGGGGGGAGTGGAAAAACTGTTTTTT.

This sequence joins TRBV10-3 and TRBJ1-3, with D perhaps TRBD1 (6 bases). The V and J ends lost 2 bases and 2 bases respectively, with 7 bases between them. This CDR3 comprises 14 residues. Per the germline V gene, CDR1 is ENHRY and CDR2 is SYGVKD. The CDR3: CAISEQGPGNTIYF. In DNA, the CDR3 is TGTGCCATCAGTGAGCAGGGGCCTGGAAACACCATATATTTT.

The rearrangement uses TRBV18 and TRBJ1-4; 8 bases line up with TRBD1. In germline, CDR1 is KGHSH, CDR2 LQKENI. V gave up 3 bases and J gave up 11 bases; unmatched junction bases: 5. The CDR3 consists of 13 residues. The CDR3 spells CASSPMDREKLFF. In nucleotides, the CDR3 is TGTGCCAGCTCACCCATGGACAGGGAGAAACTGTTTTTT.

This clone has only one observation. A much larger clone differs by one base, so this may be a read error. Other DNA sequences in the same sample also yield this CDR3. The rearrangement joins TRBV7-2 to TRBJ1-1; 7 bases align to TRBD1. CDR3 length: 14 residues. Germline CDR1 reads SGHTA; CDR2 reads FQGNSA. V shed 5 bases, J shed 0 bases, and the junction held 3 bases outside the gene matches. The CDR3 region is CASSVTGLNTEAFF. Here the CDR3 DNA reads TGTGCCAGCAGCGTGACAGGGCTGAACACTGAAGCTTTCTTT.

This clone was found once. V is TRBV27 and J is TRBJ1-4; D remains ambiguous. CDR1 is MNHEY, CDR2 SMNVEV, per germline (reference sequence). V lost 2 bases to trimming and J lost 7 bases, with 8 bases between them. This CDR3 spans 13 amino acids. CDR3 in DNA: TGTGCCAGCAGTTTAAAGAGGAGTGAAAAACTGTTTTTT. It codes for CASSLKRSEKLFF. Full variable domain (missing parts from reference TRBV27 and TRBJ1-4): EAQVTQNPRYLITVTGKKLTVTCSQNMNHEYMSWYRQDPGLGLRQIYYSMNVEVTDKGDVPEGYKVSRKEKRNFPLILESPSPNQTSLYFCASSLKRSEKLFFGSGTQLSVL.

V is TRBV10-3 and J is TRBJ1-3; D gene unclear. The CDR3 is 16 residues long. Trimming cost V 4 bases and J 1 base, with 14 bases left between them. Germline CDR1 and CDR2: ENHRY and SYGVKD. CDR3 coding DNA: TGTGCCATCAGTGTTGAATCAGCTGTTTCTGGAAACACCATATATTTT. Translated: CAISVESAVSGNTIYF.